The rows below give T cell receptor beta chains drawn from one sample of a study of identical twins. TCRdb independently ran MiXCR on the 5' RACE reads; one entry per CDR3 protein. The sample yields 450,000 to 650,000 distinct CDR3 sequences, roughly 9.5% seen once. These data were also reused for a study on yellow fever vaccine responses in identical twins.

The sample consisted of PBMCs. Receptors were obtained from a woman under 30 in good health. Both conserved end residues are trimmed from each CDR3.

v_gene	j_gene	CDR3aa
TRBV9	TRBJ1-4	ASSEGRGRGREKLF
TRBV12-3/TRBV12-4	TRBJ1-4	ASSDRGAGNEKLF
TRBV6-5	TRBJ2-5	ASSYRGLDQQETQY
TRBV5-1	TRBJ2-7	ASRGPPMSEQY
TRBV20-1	TRBJ1-5	SARSGQPQH
TRBV20-1	TRBJ2-2	SARDFWGTSGNANTGELF
TRBV6-2/TRBV6-3	TRBJ2-6	ASSDRGASGANVLT
TRBV20-1	TRBJ2-7	SASGSKDEQY
TRBV20-1	TRBJ2-7	SARDPHISYEQY
TRBV11-1	TRBJ2-2	ASSSQAGVPGRLTGELF
TRBV4-2	TRBJ2-3	ASSQGSSSSGDTQY
TRBV6-1	TRBJ1-2	ASSVLMWDRTNYGYT
TRBV9	TRBJ2-7	ASSVGRSGLYEQY
TRBV12-3/TRBV12-4	TRBJ2-7	ASRRDSLYEQY
TRBV21-1	TRBJ2-7	ASRKGFSGGAFD
TRBV11-2	TRBJ2-3	ASSLPGTGNLDTQY
TRBV5-1	TRBJ2-2	ASSWYRENTGELF
TRBV12-3/TRBV12-4	TRBJ1-2	ASSFPGIYGYT
TRBV4-1	TRBJ2-7	ASSQDGQSSYEQY
TRBV5-1	TRBJ2-3	ASSLVDRAVWTDTQY
TRBV11-2	TRBJ2-2	ASSLVLTTGELF
TRBV20-1	TRBJ2-1	SASPRRGRNNNEQF
TRBV6-2/TRBV6-3	TRBJ2-7	ASGRDSPYEQY
TRBV20-1	TRBJ2-3	SARTGGKGDTQY
TRBV14	TRBJ2-5	ASSQWGIYRDEEETQY
TRBV6-2/TRBV6-3	TRBJ2-7	ASSYDRNSYEQY
TRBV11-2	TRBJ2-7	ATKLGAPGPYEQY
TRBV5-1	TRBJ2-2	ASSLGSGTGELF
TRBV7-9	TRBJ2-7	ASSSRDRLDEQY
TRBV29-1	TRBJ2-1	SVLWVFNEQF
TRBV3-1	TRBJ2-5	ASSQRSGGAGETQY
TRBV30	TRBJ2-3	AWRSDSTDTQY
TRBV2	TRBJ2-3	ASSPRTSQADTQY